One and the same sample provided the 21 T cell receptor beta chains below, sequenced in a study of CD8 T cells in ankylosing spondylitis. No antigen has been identified for these receptors. General observations from the study: Blood of patients with ankylosing spondylitis appeared to be characterized by a TCR beta motif of 8 or 9 highly homologous variants.

Each CDR3 protein gets one entry after TCRdb re-called the 5' RACE reads with MiXCR. The sample has a few hundred thousand distinct CDR3 sequences; approximately 20% are singletons. Sequenced: blood, either unsorted or a sorted T cell fraction (not recorded which). These receptors all come from a male donor with ankylosing spondylitis.

The chain carries TRBV11-3 and TRBJ2-1, with no clear D. The V end lost 6 bases, the J end lost 6 bases, and 18 bases lay between the germline ends. The CDR3 length is 15 residues. The germline V gene encodes CDR1 SGHNT and CDR2 YENEEA. CDR3 residues: CASSPLRRSTNEQFF. Here the CDR3 DNA reads TGTGCCAGCAGTCCACTGCGCAGGAGTACCAATGAGCAGTTCTTC.

This clonotype appeared a few times. The chain joins TRBV19 to TRBJ1-5; D not certain. Per the germline V gene, CDR1 is LNHDA and CDR2 is SQIVND (reference sequence). The V end lost 2 bases, the J end lost 4 bases, and 9 bases lay between the germline ends. CDR3 length equals 14 residues. CDR3 in DNA: TGTGCCAGTAGTATAACAGCTCGGAATCAGCCCCAGCATTTT. This gives the protein CASSITARNQPQHF. Using reference TRBV19 and TRBJ1-5 for the parts outside the CDR3, the full variable domain is DGGITQSPKYLFRKEGQNVTLSCEQNLNHDAMYWYRQDPGQGLRLIYYSQIVNDFQKGDIAEGYSVSREKKESFPLTVTSAQKNPTAFYLCASSITARNQPQHFGDGTRLSIL.

This clonotype was seen many times. This chain joins TRBV7-6 and TRBJ1-4, with a tentative D call TRBD1 (5 bases). The germline V gene encodes CDR1 SGHVS and CDR2 FNYEAQ. CDR3 length: 14 amino acids. The V and J ends lost 2 bases and 5 bases respectively, with 9 bases between them. DNA of the CDR3: TGTGCCAGCAGCTTAAGGGGCCCGAATGAAAAACTGTTTTTT. It codes for CASSLRGPNEKLFF. Drawing the rest from reference TRBV7-6 and TRBJ1-4, the complete variable domain is GAGVSQSPRYKVTKRGQDVALRCDPISGHVSLYWYRQALGQGPEFLTYFNYEAQQDKSGLPNDRFSAERPEGSISTLTIQRTEQRDSAMYRCASSLRGPNEKLFFGSGTQLSVL.

This clonotype was seen only a few times. The chain employs TRBV7-3 and TRBJ2-1; 9 bases map to TRBD2. Germline CDR1 and CDR2: SGHTA and FQGTGA. This CDR3 has 14 amino acids. V lost 9 bases, J lost 7 bases, and 10 bases stayed unmatched. CDR3 protein: CASSPSGIINEQFF. In nucleotides, the CDR3 is TGTGCCAGTTCTCCTAGCGGGATTATAAATGAGCAGTTCTTC.

The V gene is TRBV9, the J gene TRBJ1-2, with TRBD1 as a possible D gene (5 bases). This CDR3 is built from 16 residues. Trimming cost V 3 bases and J 2 bases, with 17 bases left between them. CDR1 and CDR2 (germline): SGDLS, YYNGEE. CDR3 nucleotides: TGTGCCAGCAGCGCGGGGACCAACAAAAGGAACTATGGCTACACCTTC. Protein product: CASSAGTNKRNYGYTF.

This clonotype has just a few counts. The chain combines TRBV27 with TRBJ2-5; TRBD1 might be the D (6 bases). The CDR3 extends over 14 amino acids. Germline lookup yields CDR1 MNHEY and CDR2 SMNVEV (reference sequence). V was trimmed by 5 bases and J by 1 base, leaving 11 bases between them. CDR3 bases: TGTGCCAGCAGTCCCTGGGGGCCCCAAGAGACCCAGTACTTC. Its translation is CASSPWGPQETQYF.

The genes are TRBV6-5 and TRBJ2-7; 10 bases line up with TRBD2. CDR3 length equals 15 residues. Per the germline V gene, CDR1 is MNHEY and CDR2 is SVGAGI. The V gene end was trimmed by 1 base and the J gene end by 2 bases; junction bases not matched to a gene: 2. CDR3 DNA: TGTGCCAGCAGTTACTGGACTAGCGGACCCTACGAGCAGTACTTC. It specifies CASSYWTSGPYEQYF.

This clonotype was observed a few times. The chain employs TRBV11-3 and TRBJ2-3; TRBD1 is a possible D gene (6 bases). CDR3 length: 15 amino acids. Germline loops: CDR1 SGHNT, CDR2 YENEEA. V was trimmed by 0 bases and J by 1 base, leaving 8 bases between them. This chain's CDR3 is CASSLDGGGTDTQYF. In DNA form, the CDR3 reads TGTGCCAGCAGCTTAGATGGGGGCGGCACAGATACGCAGTATTTT.

This clonotype showed up many times. The rearrangement joins TRBV29-1 to TRBJ2-3; D call uncertain. The germline V gene has CDR1 SQVTM and CDR2 ANQGSEA. V was trimmed by 2 bases and J by 1 base, leaving 10 bases between them. The CDR3 length is 14 residues. CDR3 region: CSVEPISGTDTQYF. CDR3 DNA: TGCAGCGTTGAACCGATATCAGGCACAGATACGCAGTATTTT.

There are a few counts of this clonotype. The chain recombines TRBV18 with TRBJ2-7; 8 bases are shared with TRBD1. The CDR3 covers 13 residues. V was pared by 3 bases and J by 6 bases, with 4 bases of the junction left unmatched. Germline assignment: CDR1 KGHSH and CDR2 LQKENI. The CDR3 DNA follows: TGTGCCAGCTCACCTGGACAGGGTACCGAGCAGTACTTC. Encoded protein: CASSPGQGTEQYF.

V usage is TRBV2 and J usage is TRBJ2-3; unclear D gene. Germline CDR1 is SNHLY and CDR2 is FYNNEI. The CDR3 extends over 13 amino acids. Trimming left V 4 bases short and J 1 base short, with 6 bases between. CDR3 coding DNA: TGTGCCAGCAGTGCCCTGGGCACAGATACGCAGTATTTT. Translation gives CASSALGTDTQYF.

A few counts support this clonotype. V is TRBV5-1 and J is TRBJ2-1; D possibly corresponds to TRBD1 (5 bases). The germline CDR1 and CDR2 sequences are SGHRS and YFSETQ. There are 13 residues in the CDR3. The germline V and J ends were trimmed by 4 bases and 5 bases, with 10 bases remaining between them. The CDR3 reads CASSLTENNEQFF. For the CDR3, the DNA is TGCGCCAGCAGCCTGACAGAGAACAATGAGCAGTTCTTC.

This clonotype was picked up a small number of times. V gene TRBV18 combines with J gene TRBJ2-7, with D possibly being TRBD1 or TRBD2 (6 bases each). Germline lookup yields CDR1 KGHSH and CDR2 LQKENI. The ends were cut back, 2 bases at V and 2 bases at J, with 16 bases in the middle. This CDR3 is 16 amino acids long. CDR3 coding DNA: TGTGCCAGCTCACCAAGGGGGGACTCTAAAGCCTACGAGCAGTACTTC. Residues: CASSPRGDSKAYEQYF.

The rearrangement uses TRBV5-1 and TRBJ2-5, with TRBD2 matching 12 bases. V lost 0 bases, J lost 5 bases, and 5 bases stayed unmatched. This CDR3 region has 16 residues. Germline-derived CDR1 and CDR2 are SGHRS and YFSETQ. The CDR3, as DNA: TGCGCCAGCAGCTTGGAGACTAGCGGGAGTGTTGAGACCCAGTACTTC. Amino acid sequence: CASSLETSGSVETQYF.

This clonotype occurred a few times. The chain combines TRBV20-1 with TRBJ2-1; the D is unclear. CDR1 is DFQATT and CDR2 is SNEGSKA in the germline V gene (reference sequence). V was trimmed by 3 bases and J by 2 bases, leaving 11 bases between them. The CDR3 has 14 amino acids. CDR3 DNA sequence: TGCAGTGCTAGTTCTAGTCCGCCCTACAATGAGCAGTTCTTC. Its translation: CSASSSPPYNEQFF.

This clonotype was recorded a few times. V gene TRBV9 combines with J gene TRBJ1-2; TRBD1 agrees at 9 bases. The V and J ends lost 3 bases and 4 bases, in that order; junction bases with no gene match: 16. Per germline, CDR1 SGDLS and CDR2 YYNGEE. The CDR3 covers 18 residues. CDR3 DNA: TGTGCCAGCAGCGGCTTGGCTTTGGGACGGGACAGGGCCTATGGCTACACCTTC. Residues: CASSGLALGRDRAYGYTF. Filled out from reference TRBV9 and TRBJ1-2, the complete variable domain reads DSGVTQTPKHLITATGQRVTLRCSPRSGDLSVYWYQQSLDQGLQFLIQYYNGEERAKGNILERFSAQQFPDLHSELNLSSLELGDSALYFCASSGLALGRDRAYGYTFGSGTRLTVV.

The genes are TRBV7-2 and TRBJ2-7; a weak D match, TRBD2 (6 bases). The length of the CDR3 is 15 residues. The V end lost 1 base, the J end lost 3 bases, and 13 bases lay between the germline ends. Germline CDR1 and CDR2: SGHTA and FQGNSA. CDR3 sequence reads: CASSLGAGLVYEQYF. In nucleotides, the CDR3 is TGTGCCAGCAGCTTAGGGGCGGGACTCGTCTACGAGCAGTACTTC.

The chain has TRBV5-1 and TRBJ2-3; no definite D call. V lost 4 bases to trimming and J lost 0 bases, with 12 bases between them. CDR3 length: 15 residues. CDR1 is SGHRS, CDR2 YFSETQ, per germline. In DNA form, the CDR3 reads TGCGCCAGCAGCCTCCGGGTCACTAGCACAGATACGCAGTATTTT. Translation: CASSLRVTSTDTQYF.

This chain connects TRBV20-1 to TRBJ1-1; the match to TRBD1 covers 7 bases. The V gene's germline CDR1 is DFQATT and CDR2 SNEGSKA (reference sequence). The CDR3 is 13 amino acids. V gave up 4 bases and J gave up 1 base; unmatched junction bases: 3. CDR3: CSATRTGNTEAFF. The CDR3 DNA reads as TGCAGTGCTACCCGGACAGGGAACACTGAAGCTTTCTTT.

The V gene is TRBV28, the J gene TRBJ2-5; TRBD2 aligns across 16 bases. Germline V gene data show CDR1 as MDHEN and CDR2 as SYDVKM. V lost 6 bases, J lost 3 bases, and 4 bases stayed unmatched. This CDR3 is 16 amino acids long. The CDR3, as DNA: TGTGCCAGCAGAGGGACTAGCGGGAGGGGCAAAGAGACCCAGTACTTC. Translation: CASRGTSGRGKETQYF.

The rearrangement uses TRBV10-3 and TRBJ2-5, with 13 bases aligning to TRBD2. J lost 4 bases, V lost 8 bases, and 7 bases had no gene match. Germline CDR1 is ENHRY and CDR2 is SYGVKD. CDR3 length: 15 amino acids. The CDR3 bases are TGTGCCATCGGTAAAGGACTAGCGGGAGTAGAGACCCAGTACTTC. Protein sequence: CAIGKGLAGVETQYF.